This T cell receptor beta chain came from a study of CD4 T cell repertoires in COVID-19. Study as a whole: CFSE-low cells expanded approximately eleven days with IL-2, then restimulated with other coronavirus spikes.

These memory T cells were uncultured and sequenced directly after ex vivo isolation. Points on this clone: The antigen is not known.

Profiling relied on immunoSEQ multiplex PCR, and the TCRdb table lists in-frame clones only, not all of them. The table has approximately 79,000 clones, approximately 83% seen once. Study-level points and caveats: Several top expanded SARS-CoV-2-reactive clonotypes were shared by two or three memory subsets. In SARS-CoV and/or HKU1 spike cultures, between about 6 and 25% of SARS-CoV-2 clonotypes reappeared.

V lost 4 bases to trimming and J lost 0 bases, with 10 bases between them. Germline lookup yields CDR1 LNHDA and CDR2 SQIVND (reference sequence). The CDR3 runs to 14 residues. The receptor comes from a human donor who had COVID-19. The chain has TRBV19 and TRBJ2-7; either TRBD1 or TRBD2 may supply D (5 bases each). The material was CD4+ T cells from peripheral blood, obtained after recovery from COVID-19. The CDR3 DNA reads as TGTGCCAGTAGTACCGGGACGGACTCCTACGAGCAGTACTTC. It yields the protein CASSTGTDSYEQYF.